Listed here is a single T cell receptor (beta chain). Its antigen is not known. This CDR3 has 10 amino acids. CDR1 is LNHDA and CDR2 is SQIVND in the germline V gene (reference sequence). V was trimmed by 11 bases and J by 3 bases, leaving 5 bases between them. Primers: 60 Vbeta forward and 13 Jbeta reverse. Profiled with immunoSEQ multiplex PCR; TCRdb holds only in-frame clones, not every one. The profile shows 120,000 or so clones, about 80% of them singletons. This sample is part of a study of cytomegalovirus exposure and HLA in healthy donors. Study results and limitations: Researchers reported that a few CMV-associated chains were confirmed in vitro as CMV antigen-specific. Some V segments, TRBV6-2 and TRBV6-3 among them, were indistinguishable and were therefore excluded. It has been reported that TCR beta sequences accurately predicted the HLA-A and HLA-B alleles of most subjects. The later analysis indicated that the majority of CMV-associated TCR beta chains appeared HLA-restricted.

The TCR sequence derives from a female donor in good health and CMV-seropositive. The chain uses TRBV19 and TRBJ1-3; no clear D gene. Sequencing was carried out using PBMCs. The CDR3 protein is CAVIGNTIYF. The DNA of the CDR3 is TGTGCCGTCATTGGAAACACCATATATTTT.